This TCR beta chain came from a study of blood T cell repertoires in COVID-19. This CDR3 contains 15 residues. CDR1 and CDR2 from the germline V gene are MDHEN and SYDVKM. The V end lost 6 bases, the J end lost 4 bases, and 16 bases lay between the germline ends. This clone occurred a few times. TCRdb keeps only in-frame clones here, not all; method: immunoSEQ multiplex PCR. The sample carries 150,000 to 200,000 clones, roughly 85% recorded once. The clonotype comes from a young woman who had recovered from COVID-19. V usage is TRBV28 and J usage is TRBJ1-5, with D possibly TRBD1 on 6 matching bases. The material sequenced was PBMCs or T cells enriched from blood (not recorded which). The CDR3 coding sequence is TGTGCCAGCAGGCTTGCTGGGACAAGTAATCAGCCCCAGCATTTT. This translates into CASRLAGTSNQPQHF.